This T cell receptor (beta chain) was sequenced during a study of CD8 T cells in ankylosing spondylitis. The CDR3 has 15 residues. V lost 2 bases and J 3 bases, leaving 14 bases between the germline ends. Per germline, CDR1 MNHEY and CDR2 SMNVEV (reference sequence). Making use of molecular barcodes, quantitative 5'-RACE generated TCR beta libraries. TCRdb reanalysed the 5' RACE reads using MiXCR and keeps one entry per CDR3 protein. Altogether under 250,000 distinct CDR3 sequences are present, about 30% being singletons, with the ten largest covering about 4.2%. This TCR was recovered from a male donor with ankylosing spondylitis or in good health (not recorded which). The sample consisted of blood, either unsorted or a sorted T cell fraction (not recorded which). The gene calls are TRBV27 and TRBJ2-7; possibly TRBD2 for D (5 bases). The CDR3 DNA reads as TGTGCCAGCAGTTTAACCGGGGATGGGAGCTACGAGCAGTACTTC. Its protein is CASSLTGDGSYEQYF.